The T cell receptor (beta chain) described here comes from a study of CD8 T cells in ankylosing spondylitis. Findings and caveats of the study: Several highly homologous variants made up a TCR beta motif, and this motif appeared characteristic of ankylosing spondylitis blood.

CDR1 is DFQATT and CDR2 is SNEGSKA in the germline V gene (reference sequence). The ends lost 8 bases at V and 4 bases at J; junction bases unmatched: 5. The length of the CDR3 is 12 residues. TCRdb used MiXCR to reprocess the 5' RACE reads, holding one entry per CDR3 protein. The table has fewer than 550,000 distinct CDR3 sequences, less than 6% seen once; the top ten hold under 4.5%. This clonotype has a count of ten or more. No antigen is known for it. Sequenced material: blood, either unsorted or a sorted T cell fraction (not recorded which). The clonotype comes from a male donor with ankylosing spondylitis. V is TRBV20-1 and J is TRBJ2-1; 7 bases map to TRBD2. CDR3 protein: CSWSSGYNEQFF. The CDR3 nucleotides read TGCAGTTGGTCTAGCGGATACAATGAGCAGTTCTTC.